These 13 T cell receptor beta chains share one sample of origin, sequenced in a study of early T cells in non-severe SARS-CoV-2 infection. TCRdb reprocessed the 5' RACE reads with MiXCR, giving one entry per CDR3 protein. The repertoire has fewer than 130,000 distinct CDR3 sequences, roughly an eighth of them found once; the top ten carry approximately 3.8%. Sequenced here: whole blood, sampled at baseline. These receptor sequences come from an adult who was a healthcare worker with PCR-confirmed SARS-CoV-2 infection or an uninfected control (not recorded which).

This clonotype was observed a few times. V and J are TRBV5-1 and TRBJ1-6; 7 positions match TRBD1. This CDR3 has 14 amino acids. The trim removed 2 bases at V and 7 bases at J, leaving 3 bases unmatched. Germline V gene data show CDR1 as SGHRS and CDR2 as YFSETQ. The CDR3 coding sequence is TGCGCCAGCAGCTTTCAGGGGGAAAATTCACCCCTCCACTTT. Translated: CASSFQGENSPLHF.

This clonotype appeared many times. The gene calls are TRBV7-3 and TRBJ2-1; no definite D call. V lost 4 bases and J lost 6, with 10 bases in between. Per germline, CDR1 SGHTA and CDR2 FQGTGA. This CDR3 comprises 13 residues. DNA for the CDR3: TGTGCCAGCAGCTCCTCCCCAGGCAATGAGCAGTTCTTC. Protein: CASSSSPGNEQFF.

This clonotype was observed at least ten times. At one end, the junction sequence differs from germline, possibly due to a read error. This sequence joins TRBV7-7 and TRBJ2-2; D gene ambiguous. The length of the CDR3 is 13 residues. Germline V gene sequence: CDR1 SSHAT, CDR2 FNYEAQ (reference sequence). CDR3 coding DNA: TGTGCTAGCAGCTTAATGTCGACCGGGGAGCTGTTTTTT. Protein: CASSLMSTGELFF.

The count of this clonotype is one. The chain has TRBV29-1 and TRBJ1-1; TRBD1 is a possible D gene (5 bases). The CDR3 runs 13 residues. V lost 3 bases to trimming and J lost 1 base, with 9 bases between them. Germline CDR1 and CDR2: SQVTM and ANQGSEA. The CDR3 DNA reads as TGCAGCGTTGAGGGGCATCCGAACACTGAAGCTTTCTTT. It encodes CSVEGHPNTEAFF.

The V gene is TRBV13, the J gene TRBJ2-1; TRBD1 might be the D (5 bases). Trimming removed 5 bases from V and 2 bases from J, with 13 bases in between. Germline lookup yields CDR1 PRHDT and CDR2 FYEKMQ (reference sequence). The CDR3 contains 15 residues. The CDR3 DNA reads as TGTGCCAGCAGCCCCGTCGACAGTACCTACAATGAGCAGTTCTTC. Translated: CASSPVDSTYNEQFF.

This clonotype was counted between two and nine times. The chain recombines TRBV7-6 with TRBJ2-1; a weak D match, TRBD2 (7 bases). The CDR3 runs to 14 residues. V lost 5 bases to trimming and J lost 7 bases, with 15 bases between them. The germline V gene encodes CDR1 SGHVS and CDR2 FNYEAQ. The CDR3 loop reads CASSDGGARNEQFF. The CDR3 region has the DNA TGTGCCAGCAGCGATGGGGGGGCGCGGAATGAGCAGTTCTTC.

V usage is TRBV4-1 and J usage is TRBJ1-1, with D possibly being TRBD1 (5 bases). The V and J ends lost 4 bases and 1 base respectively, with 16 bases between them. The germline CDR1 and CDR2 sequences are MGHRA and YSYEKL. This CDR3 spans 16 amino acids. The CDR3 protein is CASSPHPGQANTEAFF. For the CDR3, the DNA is TGCGCCAGCAGCCCCCACCCGGGGCAGGCGAACACTGAAGCTTTCTTT.

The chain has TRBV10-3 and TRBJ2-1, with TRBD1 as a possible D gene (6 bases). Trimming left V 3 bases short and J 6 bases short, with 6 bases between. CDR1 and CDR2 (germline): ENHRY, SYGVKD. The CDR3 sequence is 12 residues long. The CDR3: CAISDRGNEQFF. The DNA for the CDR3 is TGTGCCATCAGTGACAGGGGCAATGAGCAGTTCTTC.

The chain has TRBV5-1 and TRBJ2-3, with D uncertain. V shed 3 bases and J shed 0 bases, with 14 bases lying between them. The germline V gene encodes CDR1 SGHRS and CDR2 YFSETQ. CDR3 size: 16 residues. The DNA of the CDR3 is TGCGCCAGCAGCTGGAATGGGCCTAGGAGCACAGATACGCAGTATTTT. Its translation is CASSWNGPRSTDTQYF.

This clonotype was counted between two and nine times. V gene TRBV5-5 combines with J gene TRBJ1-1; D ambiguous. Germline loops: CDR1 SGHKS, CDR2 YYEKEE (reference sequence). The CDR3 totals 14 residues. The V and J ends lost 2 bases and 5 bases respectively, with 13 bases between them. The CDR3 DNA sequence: TGTGCCAGCAGCTTATGGCTGTCGGGGACTGAAGCTTTCTTT. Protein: CASSLWLSGTEAFF.

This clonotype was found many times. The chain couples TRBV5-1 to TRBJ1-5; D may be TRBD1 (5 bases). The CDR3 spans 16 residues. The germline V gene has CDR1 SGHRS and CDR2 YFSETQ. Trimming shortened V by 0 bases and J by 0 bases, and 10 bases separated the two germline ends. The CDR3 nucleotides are TGCGCCAGCAGCTTGGGGGACGGAAATAGCAATCAGCCCCAGCATTTT. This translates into CASSLGDGNSNQPQHF.

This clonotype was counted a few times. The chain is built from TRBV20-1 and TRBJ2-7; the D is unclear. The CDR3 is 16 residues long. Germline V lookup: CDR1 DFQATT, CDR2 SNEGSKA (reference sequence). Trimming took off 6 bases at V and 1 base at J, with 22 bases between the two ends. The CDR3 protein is CSALTPWTRSSYEQYF. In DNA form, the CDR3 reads TGCAGTGCCCTCACCCCCTGGACCAGGTCGTCCTACGAGCAGTACTTC.

Written as DNA, the CDR3 is TGCGCCAGCAGCTTGGAAGGAAACTATGGCTACACCTTC. Translation: CASSLEGNYGYTF. This chain uses TRBV5-1 with TRBJ1-2; D remains ambiguous. V dropped 0 bases and J dropped 2 bases, with 5 bases sitting between them. The CDR3 is 13 amino acids. Germline V gives CDR1 SGHRS, CDR2 YFSETQ.